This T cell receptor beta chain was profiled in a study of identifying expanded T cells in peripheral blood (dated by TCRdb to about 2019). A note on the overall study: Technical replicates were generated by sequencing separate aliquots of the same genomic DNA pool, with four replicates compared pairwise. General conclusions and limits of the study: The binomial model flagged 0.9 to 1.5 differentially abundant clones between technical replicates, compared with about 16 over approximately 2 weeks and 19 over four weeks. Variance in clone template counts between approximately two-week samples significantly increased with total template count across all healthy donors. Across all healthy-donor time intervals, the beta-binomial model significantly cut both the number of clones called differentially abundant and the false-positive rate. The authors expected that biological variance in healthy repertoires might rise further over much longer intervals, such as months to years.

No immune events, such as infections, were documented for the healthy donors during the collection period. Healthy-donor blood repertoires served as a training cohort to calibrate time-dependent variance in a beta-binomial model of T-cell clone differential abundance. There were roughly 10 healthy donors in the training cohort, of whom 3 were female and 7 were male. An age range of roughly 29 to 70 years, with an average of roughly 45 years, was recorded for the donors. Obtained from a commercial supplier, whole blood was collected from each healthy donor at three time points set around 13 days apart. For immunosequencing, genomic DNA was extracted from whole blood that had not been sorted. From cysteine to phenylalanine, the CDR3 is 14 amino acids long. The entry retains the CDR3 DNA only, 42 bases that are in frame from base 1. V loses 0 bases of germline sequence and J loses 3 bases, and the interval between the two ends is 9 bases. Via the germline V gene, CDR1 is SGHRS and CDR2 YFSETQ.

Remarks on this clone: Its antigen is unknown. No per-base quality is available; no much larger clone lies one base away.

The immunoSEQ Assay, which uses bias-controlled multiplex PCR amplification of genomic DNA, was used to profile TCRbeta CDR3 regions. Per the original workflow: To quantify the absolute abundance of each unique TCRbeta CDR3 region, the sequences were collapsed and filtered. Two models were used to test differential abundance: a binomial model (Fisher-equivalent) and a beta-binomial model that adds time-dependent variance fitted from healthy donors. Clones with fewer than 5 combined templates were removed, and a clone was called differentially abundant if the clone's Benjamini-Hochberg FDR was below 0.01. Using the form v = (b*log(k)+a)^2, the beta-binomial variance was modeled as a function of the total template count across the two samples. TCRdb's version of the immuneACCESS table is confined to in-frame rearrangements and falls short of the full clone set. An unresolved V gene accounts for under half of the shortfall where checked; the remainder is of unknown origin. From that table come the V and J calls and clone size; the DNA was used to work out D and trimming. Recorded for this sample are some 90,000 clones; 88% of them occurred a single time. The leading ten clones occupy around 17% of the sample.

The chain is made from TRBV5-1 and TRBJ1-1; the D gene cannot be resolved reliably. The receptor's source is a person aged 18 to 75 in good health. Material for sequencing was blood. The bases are TGCGCCAGCAGCTTGGACCCAGGTGACACTGAAGCTTTCTTT. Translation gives CASSLDPGDTEAFF.